This TCR beta chain was sequenced during a study of cytomegalovirus exposure and HLA in healthy donors. About the study: A subsequent analysis reported that the 95 to 150 validation repertoires were produced on the same platform that had also been used for the 600 to 800 first-cohort repertoires. Study outcomes and limitations: Among TCR beta chains, those listed as cytomegalovirus-associated numbered over 150. The TCR clusters that emerged in the first cohort tended, a later analysis found, to co-occur in the 120 or so validation repertoires.

In regard to this clone: Its antigen is still unknown.

Assay: immunoSEQ multiplex PCR; the TCRdb copy retains only in-frame clones and omits some. The sample contains 250,000 to 300,000 clones, 65% to 90% of which appear only once. The CDR3 consists of 12 residues. V dropped 1 base and J dropped 7 bases, with 7 bases sitting between them. Germline V gives CDR1 LGHNA, CDR2 YSLEER. Sequenced material: PBMCs. V and J are TRBV4-3 and TRBJ1-1; D might be TRBD1 (5 bases). This sequence was found in a woman aged 18-29 years in good health and CMV-seronegative. This CDR3 is CASSQGQREAFF. CDR3 sequence (DNA): TGCGCCAGCAGCCAAGGACAGCGTGAAGCTTTCTTT.